This T cell receptor beta chain was captured by sequencing in a study of T cell responses to AZD1222 COVID-19 vaccine. Concerning this clone: Its antigen is still unknown.

Here immunoSEQ multiplex PCR was the method, and the copy in TCRdb shows in-frame clones only, minus some. The data show more than 150,000 clones, about nine tenths seen once. The CDR3 length is 16 residues. The V end was cut by 6 bases, the J end by 2 bases, with 19 bases between. Germline CDR1 MNHEY, CDR2 SVGEGT. The study's findings and limits: Vaccine-associated CD4 TCRs ranged over spike, dominating at 160-218 and 743-854. Recipients of two AZD1222 doses showed rising Spike-specific TCR breadth and depth.

The receptor was isolated from an adult in good health. Here the sequenced sample was peripheral blood, taken on day 0 of AZD1222 vaccination. The rearrangement uses TRBV6-2 or TRBV6-3 and TRBJ2-5; no reliable D call. The CDR3 sequence is CASSTKRRYTQETQYF. Written as DNA, the CDR3 is TGTGCCAGCAGCACTAAACGTCGGTACACTCAAGAGACCCAGTACTTC.